These 22 T cell receptor beta chains came from one sample sequenced in a study of regulatory T cells in long-lasting Graves disease. HTBI primers from iRepertoire and Arm-PCR of CDR3 regions yielded the TCR beta libraries. TCRdb re-called the multiplex PCR reads through MiXCR, storing one row per CDR3 protein. This table has some 470,000 distinct CDR3 sequences, roughly 21% appearing once. Time point of the sample: persistent/refractory GD, antithyroid drugs over 5 years with positive TRAb. The TCR library was prepared using RNA isolated from PBMCs. The sequencing used peripheral blood mononuclear cells (PBMCs), collected when the disease was refractory, from a patient treated with antithyroid drugs. The receptors come from a female donor with Graves disease.

This clonotype was recorded at least ten times. The chain recombines TRBV11-2 with TRBJ2-3; no reliable D call. V was trimmed by 3 bases and J by 2 bases, leaving 9 bases between them. Germline-derived CDR1 and CDR2 are SGHAT and FQNNGV. The CDR3 is 14 residues long. Here the CDR3 reads CASSLSRHTDTQYF. The CDR3 region has the DNA TGTGCCAGCAGCTTGTCGCGGCACACAGATACGCAGTATTTT.

The V gene is TRBV7-9, the J gene TRBJ2-5; 8 positions match TRBD2. V lost 4 bases to trimming and J lost 9 bases; unmatched junction nucleotides: 22. The CDR3 runs 18 residues. Germline V gene data show CDR1 as SEHNR and CDR2 as FQNEAQ (reference sequence). CDR3 sequence: CASSSPASSTSRGGAQYF. CDR3 bases: TGTGCCAGCAGCTCCCCCGCCTCCTCGACTAGCCGGGGGGGGGCCCAGTACTTC.

The CDR3 region is CASSTGQGGNTGELFF. The CDR3 bases are TGCGCCAGCAGCACCGGACAGGGGGGAAACACCGGGGAGCTGTTTTTT. The V call is TRBV5-1, the J call TRBJ2-2; 10 bases map to TRBD1. V lost 4 bases and J lost 2; bases outside the gene matches: 5. Germline CDR1 reads SGHRS; CDR2 reads YFSETQ. The CDR3 has 16 residues.

The CDR3: CSVEDPGIRQNTQYF. As DNA, the CDR3 is TGCAGCGTTGAAGATCCGGGAATCAGGCAGAATACGCAGTATTTT. The rearrangement joins TRBV29-1 to TRBJ2-3; D may be TRBD2 (5 bases). Germline CDR1 SQVTM, CDR2 ANQGSEA. CDR3 length equals 15 residues. V shed 0 bases and J shed 7 bases, with 17 bases lying between them.

This clonotype has a count of ten or more. This rearrangement joins TRBV3-1 to TRBJ1-1; the D is unclear. Germline values: CDR1 LGHDT, CDR2 YNNKEL (reference sequence). Between the trimmed V and J ends, which lost 0 bases and 7 bases, there was a span of 9 bases. This CDR3 is 13 amino acids long. The chain's CDR3 is CASSQEYRSEAFF. The CDR3 bases are TGTGCCAGCAGCCAAGAGTATCGGAGTGAAGCTTTCTTT.

V usage is TRBV4-2 and J usage is TRBJ1-4, with D perhaps matching TRBD1 (5 bases). The germline V gene encodes CDR1 LGHNA and CDR2 YNFKEQ. Trimming cost V 0 bases and J 6 bases, with 11 bases left between them. The CDR3 is made up of 15 amino acids. CDR3 sequence: CASSQDRAGDEKLFF. CDR3 DNA: TGTGCCAGCAGCCAAGACAGGGCGGGAGATGAAAAACTGTTTTTT.

V is TRBV6-2 or TRBV6-3 and J is TRBJ1-5; D call uncertain. Germline values: CDR1 MNHEY, CDR2 SVGEGT. The V end lost 2 bases, the J end lost 0 bases, and 17 bases lay between the germline ends. The CDR3 runs 18 residues. The chain's CDR3 is CASSYEAEGGYSNQPQHF. DNA for the CDR3: TGTGCCAGCAGTTACGAGGCGGAGGGAGGGTATAGCAATCAGCCCCAGCATTTT.

J is TRBJ1-1 and V is TRBV6-4, with D perhaps TRBD1 (5 bases). Germline V gene sequence: CDR1 MRHNA, CDR2 SNTAGT. The length of the CDR3 is 15 residues. Trimming left V 6 bases short and J 4 bases short, with 18 bases between. Here the CDR3 DNA reads TGTGCCAGCAGCTCTCCGACAGTCTCGGGCACTGAAGCTTTCTTT. Translating gives CASSSPTVSGTEAFF.

This clonotype turned up a few times. V and J are TRBV6-9 and TRBJ2-5, with D tentatively TRBD1 or TRBD2 (6 bases each). Trimming cost V 3 bases and J 4 bases, with 15 bases left between them. CDR1 is MNHGY and CDR2 is SVAAGI in the germline V gene. The CDR3 length is 15 residues. The CDR3 DNA is TGTGCCAGCAGTTACTTGGGGGGCCAGGGAGAGACCCAGTACTTC. Translated, it gives CASSYLGGQGETQYF.

This clonotype showed up many times. The chain couples TRBV28 to TRBJ2-5; possibly TRBD2 for D (6 bases). Per germline, CDR1 MDHEN and CDR2 SYDVKM. The CDR3 runs 14 residues. Trimming cost V 1 base and J 5 bases, with 11 bases left between them. In nucleotides, the CDR3 is TGTGCCAGCAGTTTATTCGACAGCGGGGAGACCCAGTACTTC. It specifies CASSLFDSGETQYF. Drawing the rest from reference TRBV28 and TRBJ2-5, the complete variable domain is DVKVTQSSRYLVKRTGEKVFLECVQDMDHENMFWYRQDPGLGLRLIYFSYDVKMKEKGDIPEGYSVSREKKERFSLILESASTNQTSMYLCASSLFDSGETQYFGPGTRLLVL.

The rearrangement links TRBV30 to TRBJ1-5, with 7 bases lining up with TRBD1. V lost 2 bases and J lost 3; bases outside the gene matches: 4. Looked up from germline, CDR1 is GTSNPN and CDR2 is SVGIG (reference sequence). This CDR3 comprises 14 residues. The CDR3 nucleotides are TGTGCCTGGAGTACCGGGACAGACAATCAGCCCCAGCATTTT. Translating it yields CAWSTGTDNQPQHF.

This clonotype was recorded a few times. The chain joins TRBV7-2 to TRBJ1-2; 9 nucleotides line up with TRBD1. Germline CDR1 reads SGHTA; CDR2 reads FQGNSA. This CDR3 has 13 amino acids. The trim removed 4 bases at V and 7 bases at J, leaving 4 bases unmatched. This CDR3 is CASSYTGGTGYTF. CDR3 coding DNA: TGTGCCAGCAGCTATACAGGGGGCACTGGCTACACCTTC.

This clonotype was observed a handful of times. J is TRBJ2-7 and V is TRBV6-1; possible D gene TRBD2, 7 bases. The CDR3 is 14 residues long. The V end was cut by 7 bases, the J end by 3 bases, with 16 bases between. Per the germline V gene, CDR1 is MNHNS and CDR2 is SASEGT. The CDR3 region is CASTVSGTIYEQYF. The CDR3 coding sequence is TGTGCCAGCACGGTGAGCGGGACAATCTACGAGCAGTACTTC.

The chain is built from TRBV4-1 and TRBJ2-5; the D gene is possibly TRBD1 (6 bases). In germline, CDR1 is MGHRA, CDR2 YSYEKL. The ends were cut back, 6 bases at V and 1 base at J, with 12 bases in the middle. This CDR3 is 14 amino acids long. CDR3 residues: CASSGSTGQETQYF. The CDR3 DNA follows: TGCGCCAGCAGTGGGTCGACAGGCCAAGAGACCCAGTACTTC.

The table lists this clonotype with many counts. V gene TRBV10-3 combines with J gene TRBJ1-3, with D maybe TRBD1 (6 bases). The CDR3 loop spans 15 amino acids. CDR1 and CDR2 from the germline V gene are ENHRY and SYGVKD. V dropped 1 base and J dropped 4 bases, with 11 bases sitting between them. This CDR3 is CAISEWAGEGNTIYF. CDR3 nucleotide sequence: TGTGCCATCAGTGAGTGGGCAGGGGAAGGAAACACCATATATTTT.

Ten or more counts support this clonotype. This chain links TRBV12-3 or TRBV12-4 with TRBJ1-5, with 7 bases aligning to TRBD1. The CDR3 length is 15 residues. V was pared by 4 bases and J by 0 bases, with 3 bases of the junction left unmatched. This CDR3 reads CASSSRQGSNQPQHF. CDR3 bases: TGTGCCAGCAGTTCCCGACAGGGTAGCAATCAGCCCCAGCATTTT.

This clonotype was seen at least ten times. The chain joins TRBV5-1 to TRBJ1-1; D gene uncertain. Germline assignment: CDR1 SGHRS and CDR2 YFSETQ. The V and J ends lost 0 bases and 6 bases respectively, with 6 bases between them. This CDR3 spans 12 amino acids. The CDR3 bases are TGCGCCAGCAGCTTGGCCCCACCTGAAGCTTTCTTT. This sequence encodes CASSLAPPEAFF.

This clonotype was seen ten or more times. The chain recombines TRBV12-3 or TRBV12-4 with TRBJ1-4; D is possibly TRBD1 (6 bases). The CDR3 spans 15 residues. Trimming removed 5 bases at V and 7 bases at J, with 17 bases between. CDR3 in DNA: TGTGCCAGCAGTCCCAGGGACAACTGGCTTGAAAAACTGTTTTTT. Translation: CASSPRDNWLEKLFF.

The sample holds many counts of this clonotype. The chain has TRBV6-1 and TRBJ1-2; 9 nucleotides match TRBD1. Germline loops: CDR1 MNHNS, CDR2 SASEGT. The CDR3 spans 16 residues. The J segment lost 6 bases and the V segment lost 6 bases, leaving 14 bases of the junction unmatched. CDR3 in amino acids: CASRRTGARASDGYTF. In DNA, the CDR3 is TGTGCCAGCAGACGGACAGGGGCACGCGCGTCCGATGGCTACACCTTC.

In this sample, this clonotype turned up once. A read error may explain this, as a much larger clone is one base away. The chain recombines TRBV24-1 with TRBJ2-7; maybe TRBD2 (5 bases). The V gene's germline CDR1 is KGHDR and CDR2 SFDVKD. This CDR3 comprises 16 residues. V shed 7 bases and J shed 0 bases, with 18 bases lying between them. Here the CDR3 DNA reads TGTGCCACCAGCGCCGGGGTTGGAGCATGCTCCTACGAGCAGTACTTC. It translates to CATSAGVGACSYEQYF.

This clonotype was counted at least ten times. The CDR3 nucleotides are TGTGCCAGCAGTTACATTGACAGGGACTATGGCTACACCTTC. As protein: CASSYIDRDYGYTF. The rearrangement links TRBV6-9 to TRBJ1-2, with 7 positions matching TRBD1. The CDR3 has 14 residues. The junction had 4 bases not matched to a gene; V was cut back by 3 bases and J by 3 bases. Germline loops: CDR1 MNHGY, CDR2 SVAAGI.

At least ten counts were recorded for this clonotype. J is TRBJ2-5 and V is TRBV29-1; possibly TRBD2 for D (5 bases). The germline V gene has CDR1 SQVTM and CDR2 ANQGSEA. The CDR3 consists of 12 residues. Trimming removed 3 bases from V and 4 bases from J, with 9 bases in between. The CDR3 loop is CSVDSGIETQYF. The CDR3 DNA reads as TGCAGCGTTGATTCCGGGATAGAGACCCAGTACTTC.